What follows is one T cell receptor (beta chain) and its context. The antigen is undetermined. One end of the junction is discordant with germline, which a read error may explain. A J-beta primer mix and a sample-barcoded 5' primer were used in a second PCR of about 7 to 11 cycles. TCRdb analysed the 5' RACE reads with MiXCR anew, one entry per CDR3 protein. The table records 650,000 to 1,000,000 distinct CDR3 sequences, 46% of them present only once. This entry belongs to a study of blood T cells in healthy people across ages. Study results and limitations: Investigators treated diversity estimates from one million T cells as underestimates. The study found more naive CD4+ cells and higher diversity in long-lived than aged donors. In older individuals, TCR beta diversity per million T cells was lower, falling roughly linearly with age.

Germline CDR1 is KGHDR and CDR2 is SFDVKD. The CDR3 runs to 16 residues. The source of this sequence is a man older than 75 in good health. This rearrangement joins TRBV24-1 to TRBJ2-1; 8 bases map to TRBD2. Sequencing was performed on blood. The CDR3 loop is CATGDSSGREYNEQFF. The DNA of the CDR3 is TGTGCCACCGGTGATTCCAGCGGGAGAGAGTACAATGAGCAGTTCTTC.